Listed below are T cell receptor beta chains from one sample, sequenced in a study of cytomegalovirus exposure and HLA in healthy donors. Libraries were prepared by immunoSEQ multiplex PCR; TCRdb keeps only in-frame clonotypes and omits some of them. The data show approximately 210,000 clones, approximately 86% seen once. What was sequenced was PBMCs. The source of these receptors is a woman aged 18-29 years in good health and CMV-seronegative. Each CDR3 is given with its conserved first and last residue. Each record gives: J gene, clone size, V gene, D gene, CDR3 protein, CDR3 DNA. A D gene is named only where the DNA matches it firmly. Part of the rows lack a size; the others show once, few, many or a class for expanded clones.

j_gene: TRBJ1-1
abundance: NA
v_gene: TRBV4-1
d_gene: NA
CDR3aa: CASSQDFGARRYMNTEAFF
CDR3nt: TGCGCCAGCAGCCAAGATTTTGGGGCGAGGCGGTACATGAACACTGAAGCTTTCTTT

j_gene: TRBJ1-2
abundance: NA
v_gene: TRBV28
d_gene: TRBD1
CDR3aa: CASSLSAGSGGGAGYTF
CDR3nt: TGTGCCAGCAGTTTATCGGCAGGGTCAGGGGGTGGTGCGGGCTACACCTTC

j_gene: TRBJ1-1
abundance: NA
v_gene: TRBV7-9
d_gene: NA
CDR3aa: CASSSDVGSTEAFF
CDR3nt: TGTGCCAGCAGCTCGGACGTCGGGAGCACTGAAGCTTTCTTT

j_gene: TRBJ1-1
abundance: NA
v_gene: TRBV27
d_gene: NA
CDR3aa: CASSQSGRTEAFF
CDR3nt: TGTGCCAGCAGTCAAAGTGGGAGGACTGAAGCTTTCTTT

j_gene: TRBJ2-3
abundance: NA
v_gene: TRBV5-1
d_gene: NA
CDR3aa: CASREADTQYF
CDR3nt: TGCGCCAGCAGGGAGGCAGATACGCAGTATTTT

j_gene: TRBJ2-6
abundance: NA
v_gene: TRBV10-3
d_gene: TRBD1
CDR3aa: CAISTGTGTGANVLTF
CDR3nt: TGTGCCATCAGTACCGGGACAGGGACTGGGGCCAACGTCCTGACTTTC

j_gene: TRBJ2-7
abundance: NA
v_gene: TRBV4-3
d_gene: TRBD1
CDR3aa: CASSRDRASEQYF
CDR3nt: TGCGCCAGCAGCCGAGACAGGGCGAGCGAGCAGTACTTC

j_gene: TRBJ1-1
abundance: NA
v_gene: TRBV18
d_gene: NA
CDR3aa: CASLPGSTGEAFF
CDR3nt: TGTGCCAGCCTACCTGGTTCGACGGGTGAAGCTTTCTTT

j_gene: TRBJ2-1
abundance: NA
v_gene: TRBV6-1
d_gene: NA
CDR3aa: CASSEGPGNEQFF
CDR3nt: TGTGCCAGCAGTGAAGGCCCCGGGAATGAGCAGTTCTTC

j_gene: TRBJ1-4
abundance: NA
v_gene: TRBV11-2
d_gene: NA
CDR3aa: CASSLAGDEKLFF
CDR3nt: TGTGCCAGCAGCTTAGCCGGAGATGAAAAACTGTTTTTT

j_gene: TRBJ2-3
abundance: NA
v_gene: TRBV9
d_gene: NA
CDR3aa: CASSVGGTADTQYF
CDR3nt: TGTGCCAGCAGCGTAGGGGGCACCGCAGATACGCAGTATTTT

j_gene: TRBJ2-7
abundance: NA
v_gene: TRBV7-8
d_gene: TRBD1
CDR3aa: CASSRGTGDSYEQYF
CDR3nt: TGTGCCAGCAGCCGAGGGACAGGCGACTCCTACGAGCAGTACTTC

j_gene: TRBJ2-3
abundance: NA
v_gene: TRBV7-2
d_gene: TRBD1
CDR3aa: CASSPGQPPDTQYF
CDR3nt: TGTGCCAGCAGCCCGGGACAGCCCCCGGATACGCAGTATTTT

j_gene: TRBJ1-1
abundance: NA
v_gene: TRBV21-1
d_gene: NA
CDR3aa: CASSKDLSGNTEAFF
CDR3nt: TGTGCCAGCAGCAAAGATCTCTCAGGGAACACTGAAGCTTTCTTT

j_gene: TRBJ1-5
abundance: NA
v_gene: TRBV19
d_gene: NA
CDR3aa: CASNGQNNQPQHF
CDR3nt: TGTGCCAGTAACGGACAGAATAATCAGCCCCAGCATTTT

j_gene: TRBJ2-7
abundance: NA
v_gene: TRBV6-1
d_gene: TRBD1
CDR3aa: CASSMTGGVEQYF
CDR3nt: TGTGCCAGCAGCATGACAGGGGGCGTCGAGCAGTACTTC

j_gene: TRBJ1-1
abundance: NA
v_gene: TRBV15
d_gene: TRBD1
CDR3aa: CATSRGQGITEAFF
CDR3nt: TGTGCCACCAGCAGGGGACAGGGAATCACTGAAGCTTTCTTT

j_gene: TRBJ1-2
abundance: NA
v_gene: TRBV19
d_gene: NA
CDR3aa: CASSISPLNYGYTF
CDR3nt: TGTGCCAGTAGTATATCCCCCTTAAACTATGGCTACACCTTC

j_gene: TRBJ1-5
abundance: NA
v_gene: TRBV5-1
d_gene: TRBD1
CDR3aa: CASSITGATSQPQHF
CDR3nt: TGCGCCAGCAGCATCACAGGGGCGACGAGTCAGCCCCAGCATTTT

j_gene: TRBJ2-1
abundance: NA
v_gene: TRBV4-1
d_gene: NA
CDR3aa: CASSQEGFYNEQFF
CDR3nt: TGCGCCAGCAGCCAAGAGGGCTTCTACAATGAGCAGTTCTTC

j_gene: TRBJ2-7
abundance: NA
v_gene: TRBV13
d_gene: NA
CDR3aa: CASSPRRAVHFRRASYEQYF
CDR3nt: TGTGCCAGCAGCCCCCGGCGAGCGGTACATTTCAGAAGGGCCTCCTACGAGCAGTACTTC

j_gene: TRBJ2-7
abundance: medium-sized
v_gene: TRBV11-2
d_gene: TRBD2
CDR3aa: CASSSKREGRYEQYF
CDR3nt: TGTGCCAGCAGCTCCAAGAGGGAGGGCCGCTACGAGCAGTACTTC

j_gene: TRBJ1-5
abundance: NA
v_gene: TRBV5-6
d_gene: NA
CDR3aa: CASSLRGSNQPQHF
CDR3nt: TGTGCCAGCAGCTTGAGGGGCTCCAATCAGCCCCAGCATTTT

j_gene: TRBJ2-7
abundance: NA
v_gene: TRBV13
d_gene: NA
CDR3aa: CASSLASSYEQYF
CDR3nt: TGTGCCAGCAGCTTGGCCTCTTCCTACGAGCAGTACTTC

j_gene: TRBJ1-2
abundance: NA
v_gene: TRBV6-6
d_gene: TRBD1
CDR3aa: CASSYGGTGSYGYTF
CDR3nt: TGTGCCAGCAGTTACGGAGGGACAGGGAGTTATGGCTACACCTTC

j_gene: TRBJ1-4
abundance: NA
v_gene: TRBV7-2
d_gene: NA
CDR3aa: CASSLAGGTNEKLFF
CDR3nt: TGTGCCAGCAGCTTAGCGGGGGGGACTAATGAAAAACTGTTTTTT